Listed below are T cell receptor beta chains from one sample, sequenced in a study of cytomegalovirus exposure and HLA in healthy donors. Libraries were prepared by immunoSEQ multiplex PCR; TCRdb keeps only in-frame clonotypes and omits some of them. The sample holds around 190,000 clones, about 87% seen once. Source material: PBMCs. The source of these receptors is a woman aged 18-29 years in good health and CMV-seronegative. CDR3s include the opening cysteine and the closing phenylalanine or tryptophan. The D gene is left open where the match is weak. Some rows mark clone size as missing; the rest say once, few, many or name a class of expanded clone.

>.|TRBV7-6|.|TRBJ2-1
TGTGCCAGCACCCTAGGGGGGGGAGAGCAGTTCTTC
CASTLGGGEQFF
>TRBD1|TRBV19|once|TRBJ1-6
TGTGCCAGTAGCAACAGACAGGGGAGCTCCTATAATTCACCCCTCCACTTT
CASSNRQGSSYNSPLHF
>.|TRBV11-3|.|TRBJ2-7
TGTGCCAGCACTCCGACAAGAGGGTATGGCGAGCAGTACTTC
CASTPTRGYGEQYF
>TRBD1|TRBV4-1|.|TRBJ1-2
TGCGCCAGCAGCCAAGAAGGGACAGGGTTTAGCTATGGCTACACCTTC
CASSQEGTGFSYGYTF
>TRBD2|TRBV5-1|.|TRBJ2-1
TGCGCCAGCAGCTTGGGAAGCGGGGAGTACAATGAGCAGTTCTTC
CASSLGSGEYNEQFF
>.|TRBV7-2|.|TRBJ2-5
TGTGCCAGCAGCTTAAACTTAGAGACCCAGTACTTC
CASSLNLETQYF
>TRBD1|TRBV6-5|.|TRBJ1-5
TGTGCCAGCAGGGGGACAGGTGGTACGCCCCAGCATTTT
CASRGTGGTPQHF
>.|TRBV7-8|.|TRBJ2-7
TGTGCCAGCAGCTCTAGGGGGAACTACGAGCAGTACTTC
CASSSRGNYEQYF
>TRBD1|TRBV7-9|once|TRBJ2-5
TGTGCCAGCAGCTTTGACAGGGGGCAGTTAGAGACCCAGTACTTC
CASSFDRGQLETQYF
>TRBD1|TRBV5-6|.|TRBJ2-7
TGTGCCAGCAGCCCCGATCCGGGACAGTCCAACGAGCAGTACTTC
CASSPDPGQSNEQYF
>.|TRBV7-6|few|TRBJ1-2
TGTGCCAGCAGCGTGGGGGAGGGGCTACTCTATGGCTACACCTTC
CASSVGEGLLYGYTF
>.|TRBV7-9|.|TRBJ2-6
TGTGCCCTTATTAGCTCTGGGGCCAACGTCCTGACTTTC
CALISSGANVLTF
>TRBD2|TRBV15|.|TRBJ2-7
TGTGCCACCAGCAGAGAGGGCGGGGGTGCCTACGAGCAGTACTTC
CATSREGGGAYEQYF
>TRBD1|TRBV7-9|.|TRBJ1-2
TGTGCCAGCAGCATCGGGACAGGGGGCGACTATGGCTACACCTTC
CASSIGTGGDYGYTF
>TRBD1|TRBV6-4|.|TRBJ2-1
TGTGCCAGCAGTCGACAGGGGGGCGATGAGCAGTTCTTC
CASSRQGGDEQFF
>.|TRBV7-2|.|TRBJ1-3
TGTGCCAGCAGCTTAGTCGTATTCTCTGGAAACACCATATATTTT
CASSLVVFSGNTIYF
>.|TRBV19|few|TRBJ1-2
TGTGCCACCCACTCCTATGGCTACACCTTC
CATHSYGYTF
>TRBD1|TRBV28|few|TRBJ1-1
TGTGCCAGCAGTGGGGGACAGGGCCTTGAAGCTTTCTTT
CASSGGQGLEAFF
>.|TRBV9|once|TRBJ2-3
TGTGCCAGCAGCGTAGTATGGCTTACAGATACGCAGTATTTT
CASSVVWLTDTQYF
>.|TRBV19|.|TRBJ1-1
TGTGCCAGTAGTAAAGGCGGGGGGCACACTGAAGCTTTCTTT
CASSKGGGHTEAFF
>TRBD2|TRBV2|.|TRBJ2-4
TGTGCCAGCAGTGAAGAGTGGGGGAGGGCCAAAAACATTCGGTACTTC
CASSEEWGRAKNIRYF
>TRBD1|TRBV11-3|.|TRBJ2-7
TGTGCCAGCAGTTGGGGACAGCCTAAATCCTACGAGCAGTACTTC
CASSWGQPKSYEQYF
>TRBD1|TRBV25-1|.|TRBJ2-1
TGTGCCAGCAGTTTCTCCGGGACAGGAGCACTAAAAGAGCAGTTCTTC
CASSFSGTGALKEQFF
>.|TRBV6-1|.|TRBJ2-7
TGTGCCAGCTCCAGTGTTTCCGAGAGGAGTCAGCAGTACTTC
CASSSVSERSQQYF
>TRBD2|TRBV9|.|TRBJ2-3
TGTGCCAGCAGCGTTTCTAGCGGGAGTGAGGATACGCAGTATTTT
CASSVSSGSEDTQYF
>TRBD2|TRBV5-4|.|TRBJ2-5
TGTGCCAGCAGCTTGCCTCTAGCGGGGGAGACCCAGTACTTC
CASSLPLAGETQYF
>.|TRBV18|.|TRBJ2-5
TGTGCCAGCTCACCCGTGGAGACCCAGTACTTC
CASSPVETQYF
>.|TRBV18|.|TRBJ1-1
TGTGCCAGCTCCGGGGATGGCACTGAAGCTTTCTTT
CASSGDGTEAFF
>TRBD1|TRBV5-5|medium-sized|TRBJ2-1
TGTGCCAGCAGCTTGGCTACAGGACAGGGAATGGGGTTCTTC
CASSLATGQGMGFF
>.|TRBV7-9|.|TRBJ1-1
TGTGCCAGCAGCTTAGACAGGGTCGGGGGGACTGAAGCTTTCTTT
CASSLDRVGGTEAFF
>.|TRBV13|.|TRBJ2-7
TGTGCCAGCAGCCAGTCCTACGAGCAGTACTTC
CASSQSYEQYF
>.|TRBV7-9|.|TRBJ2-7
TGTGCCAGCAGCTTAGGGGGAGGTATAGGGTATCCCTACGAGCAGTACTTC
CASSLGGGIGYPYEQYF
>TRBD2|TRBV27|once|TRBJ2-1
TGTGCCAGCAGGGAAGGGACTAGCGGGGCAAATGAGCAGTTCTTC
CASREGTSGANEQFF
>TRBD1|TRBV5-1|.|TRBJ2-5
TGCGCCAGCAGCACCGGGACAGAAGGAGAGACCCAGTACTTC
CASSTGTEGETQYF
>.|TRBV11-2|.|TRBJ1-2
TGTGCCAGCAGCTTAAAGGGGGACTATGGCTACACCTTC
CASSLKGDYGYTF
>TRBD2|TRBV7-9|.|TRBJ2-7
TGTGCCAGCAGTTTTACCCCCGGGACTAGCGCCACCCCCTACGAGCAGTACTTC
CASSFTPGTSATPYEQYF
>TRBD2|TRBV5-1|.|TRBJ2-1
TGCGCCAGCAGCGGCACTAGCGGGGGGACAAAATACAATGAGCAGTTCTTC
CASSGTSGGTKYNEQFF
>TRBD2|TRBV2|.|TRBJ2-5
TGTGCCAGCCTCATCGGCCTAGCGGAACCCCTGCGGGAGACCCAGTACTTC
CASLIGLAEPLRETQYF
>.|TRBV9|.|TRBJ2-1
TGTGCCAGCAGATCCATTTTGACAGAAGATGAGCAGTTCTTC
CASRSILTEDEQFF
>TRBD2|TRBV11-2|.|TRBJ2-1
TGTGCCAGCAGCACGATAGGGACTAGCGGGACGCAGGAGCAGTTCTTC
CASSTIGTSGTQEQFF
>TRBD2|TRBV10-3|.|TRBJ2-1
TGTGCCATCAGCCCGGTAAGGACTAGCGGTAATGAGCAGTTCTTC
CAISPVRTSGNEQFF
>TRBD1|TRBV7-4|.|TRBJ1-5
TGTGCCAGCAGCCCAGGACAGGGTGGGAGCAATCAGCCCCAGCATTTT
CASSPGQGGSNQPQHF
>.|TRBV6-6|.|TRBJ1-2
TGTGCCAGCAGGGAAGGAGGGAGGGCTAACTATGGCTACACCTTC
CASREGGRANYGYTF
>.|TRBV27|.|TRBJ1-4
TGTGCCAGCCGTCGGGGGGCCGGTCCCCCTGAAAAACTGTTTTTT
CASRRGAGPPEKLFF
>TRBD2|TRBV5-1|.|TRBJ2-3
TGCGCCAGCAGCTTGGGGGCTAGCGGGGGAAGCTGGGGGCAGTATTTT
CASSLGASGGSWGQYF